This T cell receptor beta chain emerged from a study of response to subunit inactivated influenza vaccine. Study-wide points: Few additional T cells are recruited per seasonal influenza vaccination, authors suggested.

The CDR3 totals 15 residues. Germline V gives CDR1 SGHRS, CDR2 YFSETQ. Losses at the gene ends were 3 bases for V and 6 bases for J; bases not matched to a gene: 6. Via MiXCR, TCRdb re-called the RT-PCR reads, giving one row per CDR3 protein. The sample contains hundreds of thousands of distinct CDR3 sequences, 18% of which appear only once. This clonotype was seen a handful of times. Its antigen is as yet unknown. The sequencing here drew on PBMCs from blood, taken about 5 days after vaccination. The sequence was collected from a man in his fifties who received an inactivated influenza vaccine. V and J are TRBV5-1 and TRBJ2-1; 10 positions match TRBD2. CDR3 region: CASSSASGSFNEQFF. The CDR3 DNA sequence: TGCGCCAGCAGCTCGGCTAGCGGGAGTTTCAATGAGCAGTTCTTC.